Listed below are T cell receptor beta chains from one sample, sequenced in a study of T cells in Graves' hyperthyroidism and ophthalmopathy. TCRdb called the multiplex PCR reads again in MiXCR, with one record for every CDR3 protein. The sample carries around 380,000 distinct CDR3 sequences, about 13% recorded once. Source material: blood. The receptors derive from a man aged 30 to 45 with Graves' hyperthyroidism that later progressed to Graves' ophthalmopathy. CDR3s include the opening cysteine and the closing phenylalanine or tryptophan. Each record gives: V gene, clone size, D gene, J gene, CDR3 protein, CDR3 DNA. A D gene is named only where the DNA matches it firmly. Clone size is shown for a subset of rows, as once, few, many or a class of expanded clone.

TRBV5-1,many,-,TRBJ2-7,CASSSMRFSSYEQYF,TGCGCCAGCAGCTCTATGCGATTTAGCTCCTACGAGCAGTACTTC
TRBV28,many,-,TRBJ2-7,CASPPPRDKTYEQYF,TGTGCCAGCCCCCCCCCCCGGGACAAGACCTACGAGCAGTACTTC
TRBV2,many,-,TRBJ1-2,CASSEPQGSLNYGYTF,TGTGCCAGCAGTGAACCCCAGGGTTCCTTAAACTATGGCTACACCTTC
TRBV6-6,-,-,TRBJ2-7,CASSYAVHALEQYF,TGTGCCAGCAGTTACGCTGTCCACGCCCTAGAGCAGTACTTC
TRBV27,few,-,TRBJ2-3,CASSFRDTTDTQYF,TGTGCCAGCAGTTTCCGGGACACCACAGATACGCAGTATTTT
TRBV13,many,-,TRBJ2-7,CASRFGGGSYEQYF,TGTGCCAGCAGATTCGGGGGAGGTTCCTACGAGCAGTACTTC
TRBV6-1,-,-,TRBJ2-7,CASSYRGYYEQYF,TGTGCCAGCAGTTATAGGGGATACTACGAGCAGTACTTC
TRBV4-1,-,TRBD1,TRBJ2-1,CASSQYYPGQGSYNEQFF,TGCGCCAGCAGCCAATACTATCCGGGACAGGGCAGCTACAATGAGCAGTTCTTC
TRBV5-1,many,-,TRBJ2-7,CASRYRDPAYEQYF,TGCGCCAGCAGATACCGGGACCCCGCCTACGAGCAGTACTTC
TRBV30,few,-,TRBJ2-7,CAWREEDYEQYF,TGTGCCTGGAGGGAGGAGGACTACGAGCAGTACTTC
TRBV20-1,-,-,TRBJ1-1,CSARDGSVNTEAFF,TGCAGTGCTAGAGATGGTTCGGTGAACACTGAAGCTTTCTTT
TRBV6-2/TRBV6-3,few,TRBD1,TRBJ1-6,CASMDQGDSPLHF,TGTGCCAGCATGGATCAGGGGGATTCACCCCTCCACTTT
TRBV3-1,-,TRBD1,TRBJ2-7,CASSTHRGYEQYF,TGTGCCAGCAGCACACACAGGGGGTACGAGCAGTACTTC
TRBV18,many,-,TRBJ1-5,CASSPARPNGNQPQHF,TGTGCCAGCTCTCCGGCTCGGCCTAATGGCAATCAGCCCCAGCATTTT
TRBV2,few,TRBD2,TRBJ2-1,CASSPERGALYNEQFF,TGTGCCAGCAGCCCCGAGCGGGGGGCTTTATACAATGAGCAGTTCTTC
TRBV20-1,-,-,TRBJ1-1,CSARGWRELAEAFF,TGCAGTGCTAGAGGGTGGAGGGAGTTAGCTGAAGCTTTCTTT
TRBV18,many,-,TRBJ2-3,CASSGGPDTQYF,TGTGCCAGCTCCGGGGGACCAGATACGCAGTATTTT
TRBV6-1,many,TRBD1,TRBJ2-1,CASNQGQVSYNEQFF,TGTGCCAGCAACCAGGGACAGGTCTCCTACAATGAGCAGTTCTTC
TRBV4-1,-,TRBD2,TRBJ2-7,CASSGGPGFHEQYF,TGCGCCAGCTCGGGAGGCCCAGGATTCCACGAGCAGTACTTC
TRBV20-1,many,-,TRBJ1-2,CSAHGVVGIYGYTF,TGCAGTGCTCATGGGGTAGTCGGGATCTATGGCTACACCTTC
TRBV11-3,-,-,TRBJ2-5,CASSYRDGGSQYF,TGTGCCAGCAGCTACCGGGACGGGGGATCCCAGTACTTC
TRBV13,-,-,TRBJ2-1,CASSRDWGSYNEQFF,TGTGCCAGCAGTCGGGACTGGGGCTCCTACAATGAGCAGTTCTTC
TRBV6-1,many,-,TRBJ2-7,CASSPDALGAYEQYF,TGTGCCAGCAGTCCGGACGCCCTTGGCGCCTACGAGCAGTACTTC
TRBV7-3,few,-,TRBJ1-5,CASSPRMLDEPQHF,TGTGCCAGCAGCCCTCGGATGCTAGACGAGCCCCAGCATTTT